The 7 T cell receptor beta chains reported below all come from one sample, sequenced in a study of OX40 agonist ivuxolimab in advanced cancers. TCRdb keeps only in-frame clones here, not all; method: immunoSEQ multiplex PCR. The sample holds 60,000 to 70,000 clones; roughly 89% are singletons and the top ten take 12%. Sequencing used CD4+ or CD8+ T cells sorted from blood, obtained in a trial of the OX40 agonist ivuxolimab. These receptors were obtained from an adult with an advanced solid tumor such as melanoma, head and neck, liver or kidney cancer.

The J gene is TRBJ1-2, the V gene TRBV4-1; D ambiguous. The V end was cut by 1 base, the J end by 6 bases, with 3 bases between. The CDR3 is made up of 11 amino acids. From germline, CDR1 is MGHRA and CDR2 YSYEKL. CDR3 in amino acids: CASSQGNGYTF. In DNA, the CDR3 is TGCGCCAGCAGCCAAGGGAATGGCTACACCTTC.

The chain carries TRBV4-1 and TRBJ2-7, with 9 bases lining up with TRBD1. The CDR3 contains 16 residues. Losses at the gene ends were 1 base for V and 2 bases for J; bases not matched to a gene: 6. Germline CDR1 reads MGHRA; CDR2 reads YSYEKL. Here the CDR3 DNA reads TGCGCCAGCAGCCAAGTCTTGGGGACAGGGACCTACGAGCAGTACTTC. Translation gives CASSQVLGTGTYEQYF.

The rearrangement joins TRBV19 to TRBJ1-3; D is unresolved. The CDR3 has 15 amino acids. The V gene lost 0 bases and the J gene lost 2 bases, with 8 bases spanning the gap. CDR1 is LNHDA and CDR2 is SQIVND in the germline V gene (reference sequence). CDR3 DNA sequence: TGTGCCAGTAGTATAGATCGGACGGCTGGAAACACCATATATTTT. Translation gives CASSIDRTAGNTIYF.

Turning to this clone: Within the sample, other DNA sequences also encode this same CDR3. The genes are TRBV9 and TRBJ1-2; D unclear. This CDR3 contains 12 residues. The germline gives CDR1 SGDLS, CDR2 YYNGEE. Trimming took 3 bases from V and 8 from J, leaving 11 bases between them. CDR3 sequence reads: CASSDRLLGYTF. The CDR3 DNA follows: TGTGCCAGCAGCGACCGCCTCTTGGGCTACACCTTC.

This clone appeared a single time. The chain has TRBV11-3 and TRBJ2-2; 12 positions match TRBD1. The junction had 11 bases not matched to a gene; V was cut back by 5 bases and J by 7 bases. The germline CDR1 and CDR2 sequences are SGHNT and YENEEA. The CDR3 is 17 residues long. The CDR3 nucleotides are TGTGCCAGCAGCCGGACCCCGGGACAGGGGGCGGTCGGGGAGCTGTTTTTT. Translation gives CASSRTPGQGAVGELFF. Drawing the rest from reference TRBV11-3 and TRBJ2-2, the complete variable domain is EAGVVQSPRYKIIEKKQPVAFWCNPISGHNTLYWYLQNLGQGPELLIRYENEEAVDDSQLPKDRFSAERLKGVDSTLKIQPAELGDSAVYLCASSRTPGQGAVGELFFGEGSRLTVL.

This chain joins TRBV15 and TRBJ2-7; D gene ambiguous. V lost 1 base to trimming and J lost 6 bases, with 4 bases between them. The CDR3 is 11 amino acids. The germline gives CDR1 LNHNV, CDR2 YYDKDF (reference sequence). CDR3 loop: CATSRGAEQYF. The DNA of the CDR3 is TGTGCCACCAGCAGAGGGGCCGAGCAGTACTTC. The entire variable domain, with the rest obtained from reference TRBV15 and TRBJ2-7, is as follows: DAMVIQNPRYQVTQFGKPVTLSCSQTLNHNVMYWYQQKSSQAPKLLFHYYDKDFNNEADTPDNFQSRRPNTSFCFLDIRSPGLGDTAMYLCATSRGAEQYFGPGTRLTVT.

The chain uses TRBV30 and TRBJ2-7, with D perhaps being TRBD1 or TRBD2 (6 bases each). This CDR3 is built from 13 residues. Germline values: CDR1 GTSNPN, CDR2 SVGIG (reference sequence). Trimming shortened V by 3 bases and J by 0 bases, and 9 bases separated the two germline ends. CDR3 amino acids: CAWRGGSSYEQYF. DNA of the CDR3: TGTGCCTGGAGGGGGGGCTCCTCCTACGAGCAGTACTTC.